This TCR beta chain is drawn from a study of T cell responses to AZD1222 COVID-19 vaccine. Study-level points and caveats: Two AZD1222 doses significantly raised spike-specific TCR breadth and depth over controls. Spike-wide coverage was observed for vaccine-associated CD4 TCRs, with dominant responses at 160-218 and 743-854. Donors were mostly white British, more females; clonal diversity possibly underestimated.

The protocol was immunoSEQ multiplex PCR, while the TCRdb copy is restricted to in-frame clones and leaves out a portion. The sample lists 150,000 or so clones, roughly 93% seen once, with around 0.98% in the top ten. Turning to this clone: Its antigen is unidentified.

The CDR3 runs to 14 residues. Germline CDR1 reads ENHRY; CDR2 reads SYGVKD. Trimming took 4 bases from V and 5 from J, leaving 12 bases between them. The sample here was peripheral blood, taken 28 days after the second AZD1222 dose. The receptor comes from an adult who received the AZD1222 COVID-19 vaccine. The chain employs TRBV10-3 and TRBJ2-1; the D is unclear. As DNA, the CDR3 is TGTGCCATCAGTGGGGTGAGGAGCGACAATGAGCAGTTCTTC. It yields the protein CAISGVRSDNEQFF.